The clone carrying this T cell receptor beta chain was seen a single time. Its cognate antigen is unknown. The PCR ran on 60 Vbeta and 13 Jbeta primers. Libraries were prepared by immunoSEQ multiplex PCR; TCRdb keeps only in-frame clonotypes and omits some of them. The sample consists of around 300,000 clones, roughly two thirds of them appearing once. This sample stems from a study of cytomegalovirus exposure and HLA in healthy donors. Study-wide results and caveats: Rare TCR sequences predominated, though certain public TCRs were found in many donors.

The CDR3 extends over 16 amino acids. Per the germline V gene, CDR1 is LNHDA and CDR2 is SQIVND (reference sequence). V shed 6 bases and J shed 0 bases, with 15 bases lying between them. Although they were nominally healthy when sampled, donors likely had unrecorded immune exposures. The sequenced sample consisted of PBMCs. This TCR came from a female donor in good health and CMV-seronegative. The rearrangement links TRBV19 to TRBJ2-1; D gene unclear. The CDR3 DNA is TGTGCCAGTAGGCTATATGGCGGCATCTCCTACAATGAGCAGTTCTTC. Translated, it gives CASRLYGGISYNEQFF.